This is a list of T cell receptor beta chains from one sample in a study of cytomegalovirus exposure and HLA in healthy donors. Generated by immunoSEQ multiplex PCR, the TCRdb table keeps only in-frame clones and is missing some. The table records approximately 120,000 clones, about 81% of them present only once. Input material: PBMCs. The receptors shown here come from a woman aged 25 to 39 in good health and CMV-seronegative. The CDR3 runs from the conserved cysteine through the conserved F or W. Fields, in order: V gene, D gene, clone size, J gene, CDR3 protein, CDR3 DNA. A D gene is named only where the DNA matches it firmly. Size tells how often a clone was seen (once, few, many) or the class of an expanded clone, and some rows leave it out.

>TRBV10-3|TRBD1|-|TRBJ2-2
CAISEGQGAGTGELFF
TGTGCCATCAGTGAAGGACAGGGGGCGGGCACCGGGGAGCTGTTTTTT
>TRBV9|-|once|TRBJ1-5
CASSVNFAGGNQPQHF
TGTGCCAGCAGCGTAAATTTCGCGGGGGGTAATCAGCCCCAGCATTTT
>TRBV27|TRBD2|-|TRBJ2-7
CASSPLAGVPPSYEQYF
TGTGCCAGCAGCCCCTTAGCGGGGGTGCCGCCCTCCTACGAGCAGTACTTC
>TRBV4-3|TRBD1|-|TRBJ2-3
CASSLGGQGVADTQYF
TGCGCCAGCAGCCTAGGAGGACAGGGGGTTGCAGATACGCAGTATTTT
>TRBV2|-|once|TRBJ2-5
CASSGQRSQETQYF
TGTGCCAGCAGTGGTCAGCGTTCCCAAGAGACCCAGTACTTC
>TRBV2|TRBD2|-|TRBJ2-5
CASSRVAGRGSQETQYF
TGTGCCAGCAGTCGAGTAGCCGGGCGGGGGTCCCAAGAGACCCAGTACTTC
>TRBV5-6|-|-|TRBJ1-3
CASSLVGEAGVDSGNTIYF
TGTGCCAGCAGCTTGGTAGGAGAGGCGGGGGTCGACTCTGGAAACACCATATATTTT
>TRBV4-1|TRBD2|-|TRBJ2-7
CASSQLFSGGAGEQYF
TGCGCCAGCAGCCAACTATTCAGCGGGGGGGCCGGGGAGCAGTACTTC
>TRBV5-8|-|-|TRBJ1-2
CASSTFWAPADGYTF
TGTGCCAGCAGTACGTTCTGGGCGCCGGCTGATGGCTACACCTTC
>TRBV5-1|-|-|TRBJ2-7
CASRGSSYEQYF
TGCGCCAGCAGGGGCAGTTCCTACGAGCAGTACTTC
>TRBV9|TRBD1|-|TRBJ2-3
CASSVAGGLGDTQYF
TGTGCCAGCAGCGTAGCAGGGGGCTTGGGAGATACGCAGTATTTT
>TRBV4-1|-|-|TRBJ1-1
CASSPTWNTEAFF
TGCGCCAGCAGCCCTACGTGGAACACTGAAGCTTTCTTT
>TRBV6-1|-|-|TRBJ1-6
CASSDRENSPLHF
TGTGCCAGCAGTGACAGGGAAAATTCACCCCTCCACTTT
>TRBV11-3|-|-|TRBJ2-1
CASSNPPEDEQFF
TGTGCCAGCAGCAACCCGCCCGAGGATGAGCAGTTCTTC
>TRBV9|TRBD2|-|TRBJ2-1
CASSPWSGTQNEQFF
TGTGCCAGCAGCCCTTGGAGCGGGACCCAGAATGAGCAGTTCTTC
>TRBV7-9|TRBD2|-|TRBJ2-1
CASSLALTAGGSNEQFF
TGTGCCAGCAGCTTAGCGCTAACAGCGGGAGGGAGCAATGAGCAGTTCTTC
>TRBV19|-|few|TRBJ2-1
CASSIRIYNEQFF
TGTGCCAGTAGTATCAGGATCTACAATGAGCAGTTCTTC
>TRBV9|-|-|TRBJ2-1
CASSVDVSRAFYNEQFF
TGTGCCAGCAGCGTAGATGTCTCCAGGGCGTTCTACAATGAGCAGTTCTTC
>TRBV7-3|-|-|TRBJ2-1
CASSLTGPDDEQFF
TGTGCCAGCAGCTTAACGGGCCCCGACGATGAGCAGTTCTTC
>TRBV4-3|TRBD2|-|TRBJ2-7
CASSQDVFAGGGLQKLYEQYF
TGCGCCAGCAGCCAAGATGTTTTCGCGGGAGGGGGCCTACAAAAACTTTACGAGCAGTACTTC
>TRBV5-1|TRBD1|-|TRBJ2-2
CASSLGQGLTGELFF
TGCGCCAGCAGCCTCGGACAGGGACTCACCGGGGAGCTGTTTTTT
>TRBV5-1|TRBD1|-|TRBJ2-7
CASSLNRRGQGYGQYF
TGCGCCAGCAGCTTGAATCGAAGGGGACAGGGCTACGGGCAGTACTTC
>TRBV11-2|-|-|TRBJ2-7
CASSLETGTYEQYF
TGTGCCAGCAGCTTAGAGACAGGGACTTACGAGCAGTACTTC
>TRBV27|-|once|TRBJ2-4
CASRPDRQGIQYF
TGTGCCAGCAGACCCGACAGGCAAGGGATTCAGTACTTC
>TRBV27|-|-|TRBJ2-1
CASSLLSHNEQFF
TGTGCCAGCAGTCTTCTAAGTCACAATGAGCAGTTCTTC
>TRBV27|TRBD1|-|TRBJ1-5
CASSLRRQGRSQPQHF
TGTGCCAGCAGTTTAAGGAGACAGGGGAGATCTCAGCCCCAGCATTTT
>TRBV7-9|TRBD2|-|TRBJ2-3
CASSLNGGEDTQYF
TGTGCCAGCAGCTTAAACGGGGGGGAGGATACGCAGTATTTT
>TRBV30|-|-|TRBJ2-3
CAWSVGGTSTDTQYF
TGTGCCTGGAGTGTGGGAGGGACAAGCACAGATACGCAGTATTTT
>TRBV5-1|-|-|TRBJ1-4
CASSSVGVASSNEKLFF
TGCGCCAGCAGCTCGGTCGGGGTAGCCAGCAGTAATGAAAAACTGTTTTTT
>TRBV7-2|TRBD1|-|TRBJ1-2
CASRRGGSYGYTF
TGTGCCAGCAGGCGAGGGGGCAGCTATGGCTACACCTTC
>TRBV7-3|TRBD2|few|TRBJ2-2
CASSPSGGSVTGELFF
TGTGCCAGCAGTCCCAGTGGCGGGAGTGTGACCGGGGAGCTGTTTTTT
>TRBV5-5|-|-|TRBJ2-5
CASSLLYTETQYF
TGTGCCAGCAGCTTACTCTATACGGAGACCCAGTACTTC
>TRBV7-3|TRBD1|-|TRBJ1-2
CASSDRGGSGYTF
TGTGCCAGCAGTGACAGGGGGGGAAGTGGCTACACCTTC
>TRBV15|-|-|TRBJ1-5
CATSSAAGGPNQPQHF
TGTGCCACCAGCAGTGCTGCGGGCGGACCCAATCAGCCCCAGCATTTT
>TRBV7-2|-|few|TRBJ2-7
CASSLAFQEQYF
TGTGCCAGCAGCTTAGCGTTTCAAGAGCAGTACTTC
>TRBV10-3|-|-|TRBJ2-2
CAITPDSLGTGELFF
TGTGCCATCACTCCGGACTCTCTGGGGACCGGGGAGCTGTTTTTT
>TRBV7-2|-|few|TRBJ2-5
CASSPPSEETQYF
TGTGCCAGCAGCCCCCCCAGCGAAGAGACCCAGTACTTC
>TRBV5-1|TRBD2|-|TRBJ2-1
CASSWTTSGAYNEQFF
TGCGCCAGCAGCTGGACGACTAGCGGAGCTTACAATGAGCAGTTCTTC
>TRBV6-6|-|few|TRBJ2-1
CASSYSWDNGEQFF
TGTGCCAGCAGTTACTCGTGGGACAATGGTGAGCAGTTCTTC
>TRBV18|-|-|TRBJ2-1
CASSSNRDNEQFF
TGTGCCAGCTCATCCAACAGGGATAATGAGCAGTTCTTC
>TRBV5-5|TRBD2|-|TRBJ2-2
CASSPSGTSGFTGELFF
TGTGCCAGCAGCCCTAGCGGGACTAGCGGTTTCACCGGGGAGCTGTTTTTT
>TRBV7-8|-|-|TRBJ2-1
CASSLGSLRSYNEQFF
TGTGCCAGCAGCTTAGGGTCCCTGAGGTCCTACAATGAGCAGTTCTTC
>TRBV29-1|TRBD2|-|TRBJ2-1
CSDARAGAYNEQFF
TGCAGCGACGCTCGAGCGGGGGCCTACAATGAGCAGTTCTTC
>TRBV4-2|TRBD1|-|TRBJ2-7
CASSQRTGTSYEQYF
TGTGCCAGCAGCCAGAGGACAGGGACCTCCTACGAGCAGTACTTC
>TRBV14|-|-|TRBJ2-2
CASSQALNTGELFF
TGTGCCAGCAGCCAAGCGTTGAACACCGGGGAGCTGTTTTTT
>TRBV4-1|TRBD1|-|TRBJ2-5
CASSQVQGRQETQYF
TGCGCCAGCAGCCAAGTACAGGGGCGCCAAGAGACCCAGTACTTC
>TRBV7-9|TRBD2|-|TRBJ2-5
CASSLLAGGPETQYF
TGTGCCAGCAGCTTACTAGCGGGGGGGCCGGAGACCCAGTACTTC
>TRBV11-3|-|-|TRBJ2-6
CASSLVWANVLTF
TGTGCCAGCAGCTTAGTCTGGGCCAACGTCCTGACTTTC
>TRBV6-5|-|once|TRBJ1-5
CASSYSLNSNQPQHF
TGTGCCAGCAGTTACTCGTTAAATAGCAATCAGCCCCAGCATTTT